One sample yielded the 2 T cell receptor beta chains listed below, sequenced in a study of glioma-infiltrating T cells after dendritic cell vaccination. Profiled with immunoSEQ multiplex PCR; TCRdb holds only in-frame clones, not every one. The sample yields about 67,000 clones, around 86% seen once. Sample: blood, taken before dendritic cell vaccination. The receptors stem from a human donor with glioblastoma.

The chain uses TRBV19 and TRBJ1-1; no clear D gene. The CDR3 has 13 amino acids. The V and J ends lost 3 bases and 4 bases respectively, with 9 bases between them. CDR1 LNHDA and CDR2 SQIVND come from the germline V gene (reference sequence). Here the CDR3 reads CASSIGWLTEAFF. The CDR3 DNA reads TGTGCCAGTAGTATTGGTTGGCTCACTGAAGCTTTCTTT.

The chain recombines TRBV9 with TRBJ1-2; D gene ambiguous. V was shortened by 0 bases and J by 4 bases, with 7 bases between the two germline ends. The CDR3 totals 13 residues. The germline CDR1 and CDR2 sequences are SGDLS and YYNGEE. CDR3 protein: CASSVVDFYGYTF. Written as DNA, the CDR3 is TGTGCCAGCAGCGTAGTGGACTTCTATGGCTACACCTTC.